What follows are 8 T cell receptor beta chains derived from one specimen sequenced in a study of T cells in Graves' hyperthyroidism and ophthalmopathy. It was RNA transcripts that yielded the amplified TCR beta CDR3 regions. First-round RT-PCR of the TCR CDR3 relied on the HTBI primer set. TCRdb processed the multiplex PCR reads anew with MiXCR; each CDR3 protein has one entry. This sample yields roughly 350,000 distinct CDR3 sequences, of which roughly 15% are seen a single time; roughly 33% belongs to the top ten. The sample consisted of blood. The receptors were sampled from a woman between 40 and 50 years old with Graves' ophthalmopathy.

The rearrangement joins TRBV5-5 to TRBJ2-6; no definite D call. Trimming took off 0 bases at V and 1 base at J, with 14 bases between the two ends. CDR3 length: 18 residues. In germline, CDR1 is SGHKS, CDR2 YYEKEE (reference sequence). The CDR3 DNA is TGTGCCAGCAGCTTGGTGGCCGACAAACCATCTGGGGCCAACGTCCTGACTTTC. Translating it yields CASSLVADKPSGANVLTF.

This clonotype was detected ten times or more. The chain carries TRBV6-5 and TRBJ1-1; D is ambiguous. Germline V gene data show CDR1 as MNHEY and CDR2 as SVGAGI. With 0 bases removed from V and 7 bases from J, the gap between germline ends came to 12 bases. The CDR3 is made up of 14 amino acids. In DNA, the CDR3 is TGTGCCAGCAGTTACTCAATAGTGATGATTGAAGCTTTCTTT. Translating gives CASSYSIVMIEAFF.

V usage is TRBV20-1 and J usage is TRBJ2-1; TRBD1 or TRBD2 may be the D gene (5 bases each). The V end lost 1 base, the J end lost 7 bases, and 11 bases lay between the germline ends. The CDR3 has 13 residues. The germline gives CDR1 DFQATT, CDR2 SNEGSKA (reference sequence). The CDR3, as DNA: TGCAGTGCTAGAGTTCGGGGCTGGAATGAGCAGTTCTTC. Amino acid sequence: CSARVRGWNEQFF.

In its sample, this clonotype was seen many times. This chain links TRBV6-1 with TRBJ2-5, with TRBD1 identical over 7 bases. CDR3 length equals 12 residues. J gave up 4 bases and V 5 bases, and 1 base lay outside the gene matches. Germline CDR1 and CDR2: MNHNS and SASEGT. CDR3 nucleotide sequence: TGTGCCAGCAGTTGGACAGGAGAGACCCAGTACTTC. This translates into CASSWTGETQYF.

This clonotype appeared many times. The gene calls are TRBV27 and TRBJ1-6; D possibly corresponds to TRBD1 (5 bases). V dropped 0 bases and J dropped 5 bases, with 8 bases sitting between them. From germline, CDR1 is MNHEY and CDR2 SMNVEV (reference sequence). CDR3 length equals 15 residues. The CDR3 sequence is CASSLSGQNNSPLHF. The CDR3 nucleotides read TGTGCCAGCAGTTTATCGGGGCAGAATAATTCACCCCTCCACTTT.

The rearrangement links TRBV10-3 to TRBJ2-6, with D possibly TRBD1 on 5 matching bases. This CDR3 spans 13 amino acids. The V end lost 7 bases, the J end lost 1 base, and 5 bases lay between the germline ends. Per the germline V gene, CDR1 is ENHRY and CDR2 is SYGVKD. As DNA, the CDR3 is TGTGCCATCACAGGGTCTGGGGCCAACGTCCTGACTTTC. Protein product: CAITGSGANVLTF.

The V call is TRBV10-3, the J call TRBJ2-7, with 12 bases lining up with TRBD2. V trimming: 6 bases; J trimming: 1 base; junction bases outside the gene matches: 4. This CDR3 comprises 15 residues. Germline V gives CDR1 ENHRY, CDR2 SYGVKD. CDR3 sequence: CAISQLAGGSYEQYF. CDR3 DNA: TGTGCCATCAGCCAACTAGCGGGGGGTTCCTACGAGCAGTACTTC.

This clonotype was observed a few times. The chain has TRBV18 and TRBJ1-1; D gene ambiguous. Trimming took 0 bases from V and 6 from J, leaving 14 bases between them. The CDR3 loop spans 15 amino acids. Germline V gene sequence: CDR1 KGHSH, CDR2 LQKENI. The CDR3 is CASSPPEGVGAEAFF. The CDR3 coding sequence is TGTGCCAGCTCACCACCGGAGGGTGTCGGCGCTGAAGCTTTCTTT.